A selection of T cell receptor beta chains follows, all from one sample in a study of shared clonotypes between healthy human individuals. Repertoires were generated with immunoSEQ multiplex PCR, while TCRdb's copy carries only in-frame clones and drops some. The data hold roughly 2,000,000 clones, with about 94% observed a single time. The sequencing input was naive CD8+ T cells from PBMCs. The receptor set was obtained from a man between 18 and 35 years old in good health. Some clones in this sample may be carry-over from other donors' samples. The CDR3 runs from the conserved cysteine through the conserved F or W. A D gene is named only where the DNA matches it firmly. Size values are once, few and many counts, or a class for expanded clones, and some rows have none.

j_call	d_call	v_call	clone_size	cdr3_length	cdr3_nt	cdr3_aa
TRBJ2-1	TRBD2	TRBV27	-	15	TGTGCCAGCACGCTAGCGGGAGGGCCTGGCGATGAGCAGTTCTTC	CASTLAGGPGDEQFF
TRBJ2-1	-	TRBV6-1	-	17	TGTGCCAGCAGTGAAGCCCCGAGGGGTGCTGCCTACAATGAGCAGTTCTTC	CASSEAPRGAAYNEQFF
TRBJ2-3	-	TRBV10-3	-	17	TGTGCCATCAGTGAGTCTTGGGCCGGAGGTCGCACAGATACGCAGTATTTT	CAISESWAGGRTDTQYF
TRBJ2-7	-	TRBV19	-	14	TGTGCCAGTAGACCCGAGGGGCGAGCCTACGAGCAGTACTTC	CASRPEGRAYEQYF
TRBJ2-6	-	TRBV7-8	-	17	TGTGCCAGCAGCTTAGCGCTAATAGGGTCTGGGGCCAACGTCCTGACTTTC	CASSLALIGSGANVLTF
TRBJ2-7	-	TRBV7-2	-	15	TGTGCCAGCAGCTTAGACGGCCCCGAAACCTACGAGCAGTACTTC	CASSLDGPETYEQYF
TRBJ2-4	TRBD1	TRBV6-1	-	17	TGTGCCAGCAGTGAATTACCGCGGGGACAGGGCGGTCCCATTCAGTACTTC	CASSELPRGQGGPIQYF
TRBJ2-2	-	TRBV11-1	-	13	TGTGCCAGCAGCGGAGCGGCCACCGGGGAGCTGTTTTTT	CASSGAATGELFF
TRBJ2-2	-	TRBV29-1	-	10	TGCAGCGTTCGGGCCGGGGAGCTGTTTTTT	CSVRAGELFF
TRBJ2-7	TRBD1	TRBV18	-	16	TGTGCCAGCTCACCTAGCACTGGGACAGGAACCTACGAGCAGTACTTC	CASSPSTGTGTYEQYF
TRBJ2-7	-	TRBV7-9	-	14	TGTGCCAGCAGCAGCAGGGTTGTGGCCTACGAGCAGTACTTC	CASSSRVVAYEQYF
TRBJ2-1	TRBD2	TRBV7-9	-	15	TGTGCCAGCAGCCTCCTAGCGGAGTCCTACAATGAGCAGTTCTTC	CASSLLAESYNEQFF
TRBJ1-5	TRBD1	TRBV6-4	-	16	TGTGCCAGCAGTGTCACACCGGGACAGGGGGATCAGCCCCAGCATTTT	CASSVTPGQGDQPQHF
TRBJ2-7	TRBD2	TRBV10-3	-	20	TGTGCCATCAGTGAGCGCGAACAGGGCATTCCCGGGACTAGTGGTTACGAGCAGTACTTC	CAISEREQGIPGTSGYEQYF
TRBJ1-4	-	TRBV3-2	-	9	TGTGCCAGCAGCCAAGATATCGCATTT	CASSQDIAF
TRBJ2-2	TRBD2	TRBV27	-	15	TGTGCCAGCAGTTCAAACCCTCGGGGGGCCGGGGAGCTGTTTTTT	CASSSNPRGAGELFF
TRBJ2-3	-	TRBV2	-	13	TGTGCCAGCAGCGGGGACAGCACAGATACGCAGTATTTT	CASSGDSTDTQYF
TRBJ2-2	-	TRBV19	-	15	TGTGCCAGTAGTATGCTAGGAGTAGGTACCGGGGAGCTGTTTTTT	CASSMLGVGTGELFF
TRBJ2-3	-	TRBV28	-	14	TGTGCCAGCAGCCCCATCGCAAGCACAGATACGCAGTATTTT	CASSPIASTDTQYF
TRBJ2-3	-	TRBV5-1	-	12	TGCGCCAGCAGCTTGGGGGGAGATACGCAGTATTTT	CASSLGGDTQYF
TRBJ2-5	-	TRBV4-3	-	13	TGCGCCAGCAGCCAAGGCCTAAGGCAGACCCAGTACTTC	CASSQGLRQTQYF
TRBJ1-1	-	TRBV19	-	12	TGTGCCAGTAGTAGCGTAGGGACTGAAGCTTTCTTT	CASSSVGTEAFF
TRBJ2-1	-	TRBV7-6	-	17	TGTGCCAGCAGCTTAGCCGGGCCGGAAGGGGCCTACAATGAGCAGTTCTTC	CASSLAGPEGAYNEQFF
TRBJ2-7	-	TRBV27	-	13	TGTGCCAGCAGTTCGGGGCAGGTTTACGAGCAGTACTTC	CASSSGQVYEQYF
TRBJ1-3	-	TRBV28	-	14	TGTGCCAGCAGTCCTCCCCCGCCCAGAAACACCATATATTTT	CASSPPPPRNTIYF
TRBJ2-1	-	TRBV7-9	-	16	TGTGCCAGCAGCCGAGCCCCAGCAGCTACCTACAATGAGCAGTTCTTC	CASSRAPAATYNEQFF
TRBJ2-3	-	TRBV14	-	13	TGTGCCAGCAGCCCAAAACCCCAGGGAGCGCAGTATTTT	CASSPKPQGAQYF
TRBJ2-7	-	TRBV5-8	-	14	TGTGCCAGCAGCTTGGGTAGGAGGCGTTACGAGCAGTACTTC	CASSLGRRRYEQYF
TRBJ1-1	-	TRBV7-8	-	13	TGTGCCAGCACCGAGGGGGTGGACACTGAAGCTTTCTTT	CASTEGVDTEAFF
TRBJ2-1	TRBD2	TRBV9	-	15	TGTGCCAGCAGCGTGGGCGGGGGCTCCTACAATGAGCAGTTCTTC	CASSVGGGSYNEQFF
TRBJ1-1	-	TRBV7-9	-	13	TGTGCCAGCAGCCCGAGGGGGGGCACTGAAGCTTTCTTT	CASSPRGGTEAFF
TRBJ1-1	TRBD1	TRBV9	-	15	TGTGCCAGCAGCGCCTTGGACAGGGGTGGGGCTGAAGCTTTCTTT	CASSALDRGGAEAFF
TRBJ2-1	TRBD1	TRBV11-2	-	17	TGTGCCAGCAGCTCGATGGACAGGCCTAGGGTTTACAATGAGCAGTTCTTC	CASSSMDRPRVYNEQFF
TRBJ2-3	-	TRBV4-3	-	15	TGCGCCAGCAGCCAAGCGTACAGGAACACAGATACGCAGTATTTT	CASSQAYRNTDTQYF
TRBJ1-1	-	TRBV7-9	-	15	TGTGCCAGCAGCCCTATACAGGGTATGAACACTGAAGCTTTCTTT	CASSPIQGMNTEAFF
TRBJ1-2	-	TRBV15	-	14	TGTGCCACCAGCCCGGGTAGCCGGGGCAGTAGCTACACCTTC	CATSPGSRGSSYTF
TRBJ2-1	TRBD1	TRBV7-9	-	16	TGTGCCAGCAGGGGCGACGGACAGGGGTTCTACAATGAGCAGTTCTTC	CASRGDGQGFYNEQFF
TRBJ2-3	TRBD2	TRBV18	once	13	TGTGCCAGCTCACCCGGGAGGCCGGATACGCAGTATTTT	CASSPGRPDTQYF
TRBJ2-3	-	TRBV7-3	once	17	TGTGCCAGCAGCCGAATTCTAAGACTAGGGGACACAGATACGCAGTATTTT	CASSRILRLGDTDTQYF
TRBJ2-7	TRBD2	TRBV27	-	16	TGTGCCAGCAGTCCACAAGGAATAGCGGGAGTCGGCGAGCAGTACTTC	CASSPQGIAGVGEQYF
TRBJ2-7	-	TRBV11-2	-	14	TGTGCCAGCAGCTCCAGACTCTACCCCCACGAGCAGTACTTC	CASSSRLYPHEQYF
TRBJ1-1	-	TRBV5-1	-	13	TGCGCCAGCAGCTCCGGAACGTACACTGAAGCTTTCTTT	CASSSGTYTEAFF
TRBJ2-7	-	TRBV4-2	-	16	TGTGCCAGCAGCCAAGCAACGGCAGGGGTGGGCTACGAGCAGTACTTC	CASSQATAGVGYEQYF
TRBJ1-1	-	TRBV30	-	13	TGTGCCTGGAGTGTACAGGGCAATACTGAAGCTTTCTTT	CAWSVQGNTEAFF
TRBJ2-7	-	TRBV9	-	14	TGTGCCAGCAGCCCATACGGACAGACCTACGAGCAGTACTTC	CASSPYGQTYEQYF
TRBJ1-1	-	TRBV7-6	few	14	TGTGCCAGCAGCTTAGCAGGCAGGGGAACTGAAGCTTTCTTT	CASSLAGRGTEAFF
TRBJ1-2	-	TRBV13	-	19	TGTGCCAGCAGCTTAGGCCTTTATAATTTAGGACAGAGAAACTATGGCTACACCTTC	CASSLGLYNLGQRNYGYTF
TRBJ2-3	-	TRBV7-8	-	12	TGTGCCAGCAGCTTATTGATGGATACGCAGTATTTT	CASSLLMDTQYF
TRBJ2-1	TRBD1	TRBV27	-	13	TGTGCCAGCGGAGGGGACAGGGTCAATGAGCAGTTCTTC	CASGGDRVNEQFF
TRBJ2-1	-	TRBV5-6	-	14	TGTGCCAGCAGCTTGTATAGCTCCTACAATGAGCAGTTCTTC	CASSLYSSYNEQFF
TRBJ2-3	TRBD1	TRBV9	-	15	TGTGCCAGCAGCCCCGGGACAGGGCTCACAGATACGCAGTATTTT	CASSPGTGLTDTQYF
TRBJ1-2	TRBD1	TRBV5-1	-	16	TGCGCCAGCAGCCTCGAGCTCCCGGGACAGAACTATGGCTACACCTTC	CASSLELPGQNYGYTF